This T cell receptor beta chain came from a study of T cells in Graves' hyperthyroidism and ophthalmopathy. Findings of the study overall: Blood also carried most thyroid clonotypes expanded above 0.001.

The CDR3 is made up of 18 amino acids. V lost 0 bases, J lost 7 bases, and 19 bases lay in between. Germline V gene sequence: CDR1 SGHAT, CDR2 FQNNGV. Regarding this clonotype: What it recognizes is unknown.

RNA transcripts were the template for amplifying TCR beta CDR3 regions. The HTBI set primed first-round TCR CDR3 RT-PCR. One entry per CDR3 protein results from TCRdb running MiXCR on the multiplex PCR reads. The sample has roughly 400,000 distinct CDR3 sequences; roughly 25% are singletons. V gene TRBV11-2 combines with J gene TRBJ1-6, with a weak D call TRBD1 (6 bases). This clonotype originated in a man aged 45 to 65 with Graves' hyperthyroidism. Sequencing was performed on blood. This CDR3 reads CASSLELRGTTRNSPLHF. The DNA of the CDR3 is TGTGCCAGCAGCTTAGAACTAAGGGGGACAACAAGGAATTCACCCCTCCACTTT.